Each of the 6 T cell receptor beta chains below was sequenced from the same sample in a study of blood T cell repertoires in COVID-19. Using immunoSEQ multiplex PCR, the repertoire was profiled, and TCRdb retains in-frame clones only, with some absent. The sample contains fewer than 140,000 clones, 75% to 85% of which appear only once. Specimen: peripheral blood. These receptors were taken from a man older than 75 with COVID-19, enrolled during active disease.

The chain links TRBV2 to TRBJ2-7; 8 positions agree with TRBD2. The junction had 3 bases not matched to a gene; V was cut back by 6 bases and J by 2 bases. The CDR3 loop spans 13 amino acids. Germline CDR1 is SNHLY and CDR2 is FYNNEI. The CDR3 loop reads CASRGTSTYEQYF. The CDR3 DNA is TGTGCCAGCAGGGGGACTAGTACCTACGAGCAGTACTTC.

V gene TRBV5-4 combines with J gene TRBJ1-6; 7 nucleotides align to TRBD1. Germline V lookup: CDR1 SGHNT, CDR2 YYREEE (reference sequence). The CDR3 totals 15 residues. With 4 bases clipped from V and 0 bases from J, the junction kept 1 base outside the gene matches. This CDR3 is CASSGDSSYNSPLHF. Here the CDR3 DNA reads TGTGCCAGCAGCGGGGACAGCTCCTATAATTCACCCCTCCACTTT. Complete variable domain (other parts from reference TRBV5-4 and TRBJ1-6): ETGVTQSPTHLIKTRGQQVTLRCSSQSGHNTVSWYQQALGQGPQFIFQYYREEENGRGNFPPRFSGLQFPNYSSELNVNALELDDSALYLCASSGDSSYNSPLHFGNGTRLTVT.

The chain's CDR3 is CAWSSPSSYEQYF. The CDR3 coding sequence is TGTGCCTGGAGTTCCCCTAGCTCCTACGAGCAGTACTTC. The chain employs TRBV30 and TRBJ2-7, with D uncertain. Trimming shortened V by 2 bases and J by 0 bases, and 8 bases separated the two germline ends. Per germline, CDR1 GTSNPN and CDR2 SVGIG (reference sequence). The CDR3 spans 13 residues.

The J gene is TRBJ2-3, the V gene TRBV13, with D uncertain. V was cut by 4 bases and J by 8 bases, with 16 bases left in between. There are 14 residues in the CDR3. Germline CDR1 is PRHDT and CDR2 is FYEKMQ (reference sequence). The DNA for the CDR3 is TGTGCCAGCAGCTCCGAGGATCTCGCAGCTACGCAGTATTTT. This codes for CASSSEDLAATQYF.

At least ten counts were recorded for this clone. The J gene is TRBJ1-1, the V gene TRBV2; D is perhaps TRBD1 (5 bases). V was shortened by 1 base and J by 4 bases, with 7 bases between the two germline ends. CDR3 length: 13 residues. Per germline, CDR1 SNHLY and CDR2 FYNNEI. The CDR3 is CASSEGRATEAFF. CDR3 nucleotide sequence: TGTGCCAGCAGTGAAGGCAGGGCCACTGAAGCTTTCTTT.

The J gene is TRBJ2-7, the V gene TRBV28; the D gene is possibly TRBD1 (6 bases). The germline V gene encodes CDR1 MDHEN and CDR2 SYDVKM. V lost 2 bases, J lost 5 bases, and 16 bases lay in between. This CDR3 has 15 amino acids. In DNA form, the CDR3 reads TGTGCCAGCAGTTTAGTGAACAGGGACACCCACGAGCAGTACTTC. Its translation is CASSLVNRDTHEQYF. The full variable domain, in which reference TRBV28 and TRBJ2-7 provide the parts outside the CDR3, is DVKVTQSSRYLVKRTGEKVFLECVQDMDHENMFWYRQDPGLGLRLIYFSYDVKMKEKGDIPEGYSVSREKKERFSLILESASTNQTSMYLCASSLVNRDTHEQYFGPGTRLTVT.